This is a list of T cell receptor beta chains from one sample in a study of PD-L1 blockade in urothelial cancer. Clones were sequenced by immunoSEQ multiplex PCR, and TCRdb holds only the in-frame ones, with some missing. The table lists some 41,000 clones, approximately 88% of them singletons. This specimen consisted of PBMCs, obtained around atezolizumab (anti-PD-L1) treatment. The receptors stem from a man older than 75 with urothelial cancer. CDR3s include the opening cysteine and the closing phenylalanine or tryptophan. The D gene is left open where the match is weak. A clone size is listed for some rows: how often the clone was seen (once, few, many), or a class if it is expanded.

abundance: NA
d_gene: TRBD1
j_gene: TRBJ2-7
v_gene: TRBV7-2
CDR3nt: TGTGCCAGCAGCTTATACGGACAGGGCTCCTACGAGCAGTACTTC
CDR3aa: CASSLYGQGSYEQYF

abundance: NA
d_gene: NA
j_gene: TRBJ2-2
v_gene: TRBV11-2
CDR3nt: TGTGCCAGCAGTCCAAACGGACAGTCCACCGGGGAGCTGTTTTTT
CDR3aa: CASSPNGQSTGELFF

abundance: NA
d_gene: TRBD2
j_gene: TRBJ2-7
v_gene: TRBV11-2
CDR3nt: TGTGCCAGCAGCTTAGGCGGGAGATTGTCGTACGAGCAGTACTTC
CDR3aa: CASSLGGRLSYEQYF

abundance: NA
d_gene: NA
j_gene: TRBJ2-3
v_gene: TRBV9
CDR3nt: TGTGCCAGCAGCGCCGGGTGGGGCAGGCACACAGATACGCAGTATTTT
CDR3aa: CASSAGWGRHTDTQYF

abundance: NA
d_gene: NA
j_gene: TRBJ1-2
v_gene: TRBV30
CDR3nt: TGTGCCTGGATTGAACAGACCTATGGCTACACCTTC
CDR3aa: CAWIEQTYGYTF

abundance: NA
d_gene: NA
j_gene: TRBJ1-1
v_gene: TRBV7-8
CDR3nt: TGTGCCAGCAGCTTAGACTCCAACCTTGCACTAGGGAGCACTGAAGCTTTCTTT
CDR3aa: CASSLDSNLALGSTEAFF

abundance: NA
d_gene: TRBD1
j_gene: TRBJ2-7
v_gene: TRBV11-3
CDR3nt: TGTGCCAGCAGCTTAGGAGGGGGCCCCACCTACGAGCAGTACTTC
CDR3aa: CASSLGGGPTYEQYF

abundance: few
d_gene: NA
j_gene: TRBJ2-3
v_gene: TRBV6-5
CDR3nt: TGTGCCAGCAGCTACCGGACAGGCACAGATACGCAGTATTTT
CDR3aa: CASSYRTGTDTQYF

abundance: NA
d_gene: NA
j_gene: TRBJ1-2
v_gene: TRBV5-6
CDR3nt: TGTGCCAGCAGCTTCGTCGCTAACTATGGCTACACCTTC
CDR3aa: CASSFVANYGYTF

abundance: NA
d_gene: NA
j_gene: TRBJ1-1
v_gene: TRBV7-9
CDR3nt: TGTGCCAGCAGCTTAGGGGCAGCAGAGAACACTGAAGCTTTCTTT
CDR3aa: CASSLGAAENTEAFF

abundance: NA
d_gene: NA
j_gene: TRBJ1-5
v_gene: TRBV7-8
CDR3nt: TGTGCCAGCAGCACAGGGACCGTGGGGGAGCCCCAGCATTTT
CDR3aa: CASSTGTVGEPQHF

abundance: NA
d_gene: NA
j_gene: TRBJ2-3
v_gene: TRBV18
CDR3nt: TGTGCCAGCTCACCCCCCCCCGGCAGGGCAGATACGCAGTATTTT
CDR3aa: CASSPPPGRADTQYF

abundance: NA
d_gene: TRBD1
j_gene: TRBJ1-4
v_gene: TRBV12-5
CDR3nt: TGTGCTAGTGGTTCCCCCTCCGGGACAGCCGGTGGGAAACTGTTTTTT
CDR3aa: CASGSPSGTAGGKLFF

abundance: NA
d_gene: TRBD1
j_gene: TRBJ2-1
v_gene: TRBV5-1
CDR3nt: TGCGCCAGCAGCCTCACAGGGGAAGTAGGCAATGAGCAGTTCTTC
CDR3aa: CASSLTGEVGNEQFF

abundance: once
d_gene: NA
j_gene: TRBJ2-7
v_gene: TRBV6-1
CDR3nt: TGTGCCAGCAGCACAGATGTCTTTTCCTACGAGCAGTACTTC
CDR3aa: CASSTDVFSYEQYF

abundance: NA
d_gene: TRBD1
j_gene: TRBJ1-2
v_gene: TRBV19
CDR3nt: TGTGCCAGTAGTCGGGACAGGGTAGCCTGGGGCTACACCTTC
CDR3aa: CASSRDRVAWGYTF

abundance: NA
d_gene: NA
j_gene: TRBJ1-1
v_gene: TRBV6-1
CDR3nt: TGTGCCAGCAGAACAGGGATGAACACTGAAGCTTTCTTT
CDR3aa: CASRTGMNTEAFF

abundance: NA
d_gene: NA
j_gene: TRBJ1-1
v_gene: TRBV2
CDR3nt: TGTGCCAGCAGCCCCCTGAGCGGTAACACTGAAGCTTTCTTT
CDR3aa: CASSPLSGNTEAFF

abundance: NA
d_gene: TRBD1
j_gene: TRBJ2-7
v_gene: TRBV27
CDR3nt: TGTGCCAGCTCCCGGGACAGGATCTCCTACGAGCAGTACTTC
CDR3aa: CASSRDRISYEQYF

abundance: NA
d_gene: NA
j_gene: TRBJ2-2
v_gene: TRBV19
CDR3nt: TGTGCCAGTAGTATAAGGAGAACCGGGGAGCTGTTTTTT
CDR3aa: CASSIRRTGELFF

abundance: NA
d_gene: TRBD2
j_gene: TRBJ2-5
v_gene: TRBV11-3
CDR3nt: TGTGCCAGCAGCTCGGGGGGAGACCAAGAGACCCAGTACTTC
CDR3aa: CASSSGGDQETQYF

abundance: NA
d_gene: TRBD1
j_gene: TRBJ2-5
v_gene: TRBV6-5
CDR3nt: TGTGCCAGCAGTTTCCGGGACAGGGATGAAGAGACCCAGTACTTC
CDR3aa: CASSFRDRDEETQYF

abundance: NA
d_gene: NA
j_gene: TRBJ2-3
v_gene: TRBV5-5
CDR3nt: TGTGCCAGCAGCATGGGACTTTCCACAGATACGCAGTATTTT
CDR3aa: CASSMGLSTDTQYF

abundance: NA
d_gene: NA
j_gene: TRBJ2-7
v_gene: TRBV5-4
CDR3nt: TGTGCCAGCAGCCGAGGAGGGGAGACCTACGAGCAGTACTTC
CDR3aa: CASSRGGETYEQYF

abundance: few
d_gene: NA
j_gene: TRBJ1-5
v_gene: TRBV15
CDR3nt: TGTGCCACCAGCAGCCTTATCAATCAGCCCCAGCATTTT
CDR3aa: CATSSLINQPQHF

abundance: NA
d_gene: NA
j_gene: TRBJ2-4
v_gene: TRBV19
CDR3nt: TGTGCCAGTAGTCCAGGGGGGACGCTGGAAAACATTCAGTACTTC
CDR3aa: CASSPGGTLENIQYF

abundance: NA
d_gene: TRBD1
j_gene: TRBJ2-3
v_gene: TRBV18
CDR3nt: TGTGCCAGCTCATCAGGGACAGACACAGATACGCAGTATTTT
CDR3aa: CASSSGTDTDTQYF

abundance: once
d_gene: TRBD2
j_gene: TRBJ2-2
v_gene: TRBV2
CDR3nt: TGTGCCAGCAGTGAACTAGCGGGAGCTTCCGGGGAGCTGTTTTTT
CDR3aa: CASSELAGASGELFF

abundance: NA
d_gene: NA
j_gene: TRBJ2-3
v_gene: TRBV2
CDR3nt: TGTGCCAGCAGTTTTATTAGCACAGATACGCAGTATTTT
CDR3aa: CASSFISTDTQYF

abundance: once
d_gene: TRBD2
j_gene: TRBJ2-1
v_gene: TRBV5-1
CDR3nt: TGCGCCAGCCGCACTAGCGGGAGGACCTACAATGAGCAGTTCTTC
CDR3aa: CASRTSGRTYNEQFF

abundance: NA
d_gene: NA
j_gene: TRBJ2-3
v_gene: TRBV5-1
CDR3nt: TGCGCCAGCAGCCCTCAGGCCGGTAGGACAGATACGCAGTATTTT
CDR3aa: CASSPQAGRTDTQYF

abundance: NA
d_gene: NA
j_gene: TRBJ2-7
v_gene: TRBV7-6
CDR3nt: TGTGCCAGCAGCCCCGAAATGGGCGCCTACGAGCAGTACTTC
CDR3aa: CASSPEMGAYEQYF

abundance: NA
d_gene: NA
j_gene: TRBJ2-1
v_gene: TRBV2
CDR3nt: TGTGCCAGCAGCGCACTTACTACAGGGTATGGTGAGCAGTTCTTC
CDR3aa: CASSALTTGYGEQFF

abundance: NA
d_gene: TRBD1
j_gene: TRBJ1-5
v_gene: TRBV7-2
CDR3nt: TGTGCCAGCAGCTTAGGGGGACAGGGCAATCAGCCCCAGCATTTT
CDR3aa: CASSLGGQGNQPQHF

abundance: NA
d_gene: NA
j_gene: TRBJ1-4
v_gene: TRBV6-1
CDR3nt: TGTGCCAGCAGTGAAAGGGGAGGGAGGGTTGGGGAAAAACTGTTTTTT
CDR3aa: CASSERGGRVGEKLFF

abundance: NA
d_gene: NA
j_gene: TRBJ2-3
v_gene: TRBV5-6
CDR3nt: TGTGCCAGCAGCTTGGATGGACAGACAGATACGCAGTATTTT
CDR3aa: CASSLDGQTDTQYF

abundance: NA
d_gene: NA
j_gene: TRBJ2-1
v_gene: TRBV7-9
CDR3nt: TGTGCCAGCAGCTTAGACTACCCCTACAATGAGCAGTTCTTC
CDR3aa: CASSLDYPYNEQFF

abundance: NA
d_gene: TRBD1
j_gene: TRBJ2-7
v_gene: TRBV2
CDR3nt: TGTGCCAGCAGTGCAGAGGGACAGGGGCTTTACGAGCAGTACTTC
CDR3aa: CASSAEGQGLYEQYF

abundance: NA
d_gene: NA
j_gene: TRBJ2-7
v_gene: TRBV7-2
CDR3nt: TGTGCCAGCAGCTTAGGTACTAGCAGAACCTACGAGCAGTACTTC
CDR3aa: CASSLGTSRTYEQYF

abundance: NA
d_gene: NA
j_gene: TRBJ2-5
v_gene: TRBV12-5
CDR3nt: TGTGCTAGTGGCTCTATGGGGGCAGGCCAAGAGACCCAGTACTTC
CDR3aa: CASGSMGAGQETQYF

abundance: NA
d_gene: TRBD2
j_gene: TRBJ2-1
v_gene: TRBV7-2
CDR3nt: TGTGCCAGCAGCTTAGAAACTAGCGGGACGTATGAGCAGTTCTTC
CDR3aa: CASSLETSGTYEQFF

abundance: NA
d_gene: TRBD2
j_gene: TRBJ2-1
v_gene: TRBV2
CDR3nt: TGTGCCAGCAAGGGGACTAGCCAAGACAATGAGCAGTTCTTC
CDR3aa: CASKGTSQDNEQFF

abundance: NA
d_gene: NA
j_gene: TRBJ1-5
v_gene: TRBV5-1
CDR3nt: TGCGCCAGCAGCCTGACAGGTAGCAATCAGCCCCAGCATTTT
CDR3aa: CASSLTGSNQPQHF

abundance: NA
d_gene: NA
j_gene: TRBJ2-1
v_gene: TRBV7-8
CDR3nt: TGTGCCAGCAGCTTAGTGGTGGGAGTGTCCTACAATGAGCAGTTCTTC
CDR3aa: CASSLVVGVSYNEQFF

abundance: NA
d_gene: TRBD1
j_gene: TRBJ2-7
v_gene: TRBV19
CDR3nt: TGTGCCAGTATGGCAGGGGACAGGACCTACGAGCAGTACTTC
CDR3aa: CASMAGDRTYEQYF

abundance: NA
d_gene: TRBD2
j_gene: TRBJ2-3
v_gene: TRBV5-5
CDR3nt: TGTGCCAGCAGCCAACTAGCGGGAGCGACAGATACGCAGTATTTT
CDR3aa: CASSQLAGATDTQYF